The next 22 T cell receptor beta chains were all read from a single sample in a study of blood T cell repertoires in COVID-19. TCRdb's table, derived via immunoSEQ multiplex PCR, lists solely in-frame clones and lacks some. This table holds about 80,000 clones, around 80% found once. Sequencing was done on a sample of peripheral blood. The receptors originated from a man older than 75 with acute or convalescent COVID-19.

This clone has a handful of counts. This rearrangement joins TRBV27 to TRBJ1-1; no reliable D call. The germline V and J ends were trimmed by 5 bases and 13 bases, with 20 bases remaining between them. The CDR3 covers 13 residues. Germline CDR1 MNHEY, CDR2 SMNVEV (reference sequence). The CDR3 nucleotides are TGTGCCAGCAGTGCCCGAGGTGAGGGCTTGAGTTTCTTT. Protein: CASSARGEGLSFF.

The chain employs TRBV7-9 and TRBJ2-1; TRBD2 matches 7 bases. CDR3 length: 16 amino acids. J lost 6 bases, V lost 5 bases, and 13 bases had no gene match. Looked up from germline, CDR1 is SEHNR and CDR2 is FQNEAQ (reference sequence). This CDR3 reads CASSPPRGGPLNEQFF. As DNA, the CDR3 is TGTGCCAGCAGCCCCCCTCGCGGGGGACCCCTCAATGAGCAGTTCTTC. The whole variable domain, filled in from reference TRBV7-9 and TRBJ2-1, reads DTGVSQNPRHKITKRGQNVTFRCDPISEHNRLYWYRQTLGQGPEFLTYFQNEAQLEKSRLLSDRFSAERPKGSFSTLEIQRTEQGDSAMYLCASSPPRGGPLNEQFFGPGTRLTVL.

This rearrangement joins TRBV5-1 to TRBJ1-2; no firm D call. Germline CDR1 and CDR2: SGHRS and YFSETQ. There are 15 residues in the CDR3. Deletions cut 4 bases from V and 6 bases from J, with 19 bases between. CDR3 amino acids: CASSGRSVRIDGYTF. The CDR3 DNA reads as TGCGCCAGCAGCGGTCGTTCGGTACGAATAGATGGCTACACCTTC.

This clone occurred a few times. The chain couples TRBV5-6 to TRBJ2-7, with 7 bases aligning to TRBD1. The CDR3 has 14 amino acids. From germline, CDR1 is SGHDT and CDR2 YYEEEE. V lost 0 bases, J lost 0 bases, and 0 bases stayed unmatched. The CDR3 nucleotides read TGTGCCAGCAGCTTGGGACAGGGCTCCTACGAGCAGTACTTC. It yields the protein CASSLGQGSYEQYF.

The chain combines TRBV5-1 with TRBJ1-1; TRBD1 is a possible D gene (5 bases). Between the trimmed V and J ends, which lost 0 bases and 1 base, there was a span of 10 bases. In germline, CDR1 is SGHRS, CDR2 YFSETQ. The CDR3 loop spans 15 amino acids. The CDR3 DNA reads TGCGCCAGCAGCTTGGGACAGCGGGCGAACACTGAAGCTTTCTTT. Protein: CASSLGQRANTEAFF.

The chain employs TRBV7-2 and TRBJ1-2, with D tentatively TRBD1 (6 bases). CDR1 and CDR2 (germline): SGHTA, FQGNSA. The CDR3 is made up of 15 amino acids. The V end was cut by 5 bases, the J end by 2 bases, with 15 bases between. CDR3 in DNA: TGTGCCAGCAGCGCAGGACAGATTAGCAACTATGGCTACACCTTC. Its protein product is CASSAGQISNYGYTF.

The chain carries TRBV30 and TRBJ1-2; 8 nucleotides line up with TRBD1. J lost 8 bases, V lost 2 bases, and 16 bases had no gene match. CDR1 GTSNPN and CDR2 SVGIG come from the germline V gene (reference sequence). The CDR3 contains 16 residues. The CDR3 protein is CAWSPLGQGMVYGYTF. In DNA, the CDR3 is TGTGCCTGGAGTCCGCTTGGACAGGGAATGGTCTACGGCTACACCTTC.

The rearrangement joins TRBV28 to TRBJ1-1, with D tentatively TRBD1 (5 bases). Germline CDR1 MDHEN, CDR2 SYDVKM. This CDR3 is built from 14 residues. Trimming took off 1 base at V and 2 bases at J, with 8 bases between the two ends. CDR3 sequence (DNA): TGTGCCAGCAGTTTATTAGGGGTAAACACTGAAGCTTTCTTT. Protein product: CASSLLGVNTEAFF.

This chain connects TRBV30 to TRBJ1-1; D is perhaps TRBD1 (6 bases). Trimming cost V 8 bases and J 1 base, with 14 bases left between them. This CDR3 has 13 residues. CDR1 and CDR2 from the germline V gene are GTSNPN and SVGIG (reference sequence). This CDR3 is CAGKQGRNTEAFF. As DNA, the CDR3 is TGTGCCGGGAAACAGGGCCGGAACACTGAAGCTTTCTTT.

This clone was seen only once. The V and J genes are TRBV7-8 and TRBJ1-4; 9 nucleotides line up with TRBD1. The ends lost 3 bases at V and 7 bases at J; junction bases unmatched: 3. The germline CDR1 and CDR2 sequences are SGHVS and FQNEAQ. The CDR3 consists of 14 residues. CDR3 sequence reads: CASSFGQGTEKLFF. CDR3 nucleotide sequence: TGTGCCAGCAGCTTCGGACAGGGGACTGAAAAACTGTTTTTT.

The chain has TRBV19 and TRBJ2-3; weak D call: TRBD1 (5 bases). From germline, CDR1 is LNHDA and CDR2 SQIVND (reference sequence). The CDR3 extends over 15 amino acids. Trimming took 6 bases from V and 0 from J, leaving 13 bases between them. The CDR3 DNA reads TGTGCCAGTAGACCCCAGGGTGGTAGCACAGATACGCAGTATTTT. It yields the protein CASRPQGGSTDTQYF.

The V gene is TRBV19, the J gene TRBJ2-3; TRBD2 matches at 11 bases. Per germline, CDR1 LNHDA and CDR2 SQIVND (reference sequence). This CDR3 comprises 17 residues. The V segment lost 4 bases and the J segment 0 bases; nucleotides outside the gene matches: 6. The CDR3, as DNA: TGTGCCAGTAGTAAAAAGGGACTAGCGGCAAGCACAGATACGCAGTATTTT. Translated, it gives CASSKKGLAASTDTQYF.

The chain links TRBV29-1 to TRBJ1-2; D remains unclear. Per germline, CDR1 SQVTM and CDR2 ANQGSEA. There are 12 residues in the CDR3. Deletions cut 1 base from V and 8 bases from J, with 11 bases between. The CDR3 sequence: CSVEGGGYGYTF. The CDR3 coding sequence is TGCAGCGTTGAAGGTGGAGGGTACGGCTACACCTTC.

This chain uses TRBV3-1 (or the pseudogene TRBV3-2) with TRBJ1-2; D possibly corresponds to TRBD1 (5 bases). Germline assignment: CDR1 LGHDT and CDR2 YNNKEL (reference sequence). This CDR3 is 13 amino acids long. The germline V and J ends were trimmed by 5 bases and 3 bases, with 10 bases remaining between them. This CDR3 is CASSNDRDYGYTF. CDR3 bases: TGTGCCAGCAGCAACGACAGAGACTATGGCTACACCTTC.

V gene TRBV15 combines with J gene TRBJ1-2; TRBD1 matches at 8 bases. Unmatched junction bases numbered 10, after V lost 0 bases and J lost 4 bases. Germline V lookup: CDR1 LNHNV, CDR2 YYDKDF (reference sequence). There are 17 residues in the CDR3. CDR3 sequence reads: CATSRDPKTGDSYGYTF. CDR3 bases: TGTGCCACCAGCAGAGATCCGAAGACAGGGGATAGCTATGGCTACACCTTC.

This rearrangement joins TRBV15 to TRBJ2-1; 9 bases agree with TRBD2. CDR1 is LNHNV and CDR2 is YYDKDF in the germline V gene (reference sequence). The CDR3 spans 17 residues. The trim removed 1 base at V and 4 bases at J, leaving 8 bases unmatched. CDR3 coding DNA: TGTGCCACCAGCAGAGCACTGACTAGCGGTGATTACAATGAGCAGTTCTTC. Translated, it gives CATSRALTSGDYNEQFF. The whole variable domain, filled in from reference TRBV15 and TRBJ2-1, reads DAMVIQNPRYQVTQFGKPVTLSCSQTLNHNVMYWYQQKSSQAPKLLFHYYDKDFNNEADTPDNFQSRRPNTSFCFLDIRSPGLGDTAMYLCATSRALTSGDYNEQFFGPGTRLTVL.

The genes are TRBV30 and TRBJ2-5, with a weak D call TRBD1 (6 bases). Trimming removed 5 bases at V and 1 base at J, with 11 bases between. Germline CDR1 is GTSNPN and CDR2 is SVGIG (reference sequence). CDR3 length equals 13 residues. CDR3: CAWGTGIQETQYF. As DNA, the CDR3 is TGTGCCTGGGGAACAGGGATCCAAGAGACCCAGTACTTC.

The rearrangement links TRBV5-8 to TRBJ1-4; D gene uncertain. Germline values: CDR1 SGHTS, CDR2 YDEGEE. The CDR3 spans 12 residues. Trimming cost V 0 bases and J 10 bases, with 7 bases left between them. The DNA of the CDR3 is TGTGCCAGCAGCTTGGGTTCCGTAAAACTGTTTTTT. Translated: CASSLGSVKLFF.

The CDR3 loop reads CASSLTPWAPNNEQFF. As DNA, the CDR3 is TGTGCCAGCAGCTTAACCCCGTGGGCGCCAAACAATGAGCAGTTCTTC. The chain combines TRBV11-3 with TRBJ2-1; D call uncertain. The CDR3 has 16 amino acids. V was trimmed by 2 bases and J by 5 bases, leaving 16 bases between them. Germline CDR1 is SGHNT and CDR2 is YENEEA.

J is TRBJ1-1 and V is TRBV5-1; 12 bases map to TRBD1. Germline V gene lookup returns CDR1 SGHRS and CDR2 YFSETQ. The CDR3 contains 17 residues. The V and J ends lost 4 bases and 0 bases, in that order; junction bases with no gene match: 7. The DNA of the CDR3 is TGCGCCAGCAGCCTAACCGGGACAGGGGGCCTGAACACTGAAGCTTTCTTT. Its translation is CASSLTGTGGLNTEAFF.

The chain employs TRBV6-5 and TRBJ1-1, with 8 bases lining up with TRBD1. Germline loops: CDR1 MNHEY, CDR2 SVGAGI. This CDR3 has 13 amino acids. With V trimmed by 2 bases and J by 10 bases, 6 bases remained unmatched. The CDR3 protein is CASSYADRAGAFF. The CDR3 nucleotides read TGTGCCAGCAGTTACGCGGACAGGGCGGGAGCTTTCTTT.

The chain employs TRBV5-1 and TRBJ2-7; TRBD1 agrees at 8 bases. The germline V gene has CDR1 SGHRS and CDR2 YFSETQ. Unmatched junction bases numbered 3, after V lost 2 bases and J lost 5 bases. CDR3 length equals 13 residues. The CDR3 loop reads CASSLQGEDEQYF. Here the CDR3 DNA reads TGCGCCAGCAGCTTACAGGGGGAGGACGAGCAGTACTTC.